The following is a T cell receptor beta chain sequence with its context. Its specific antigen is unknown. A read error may produce the germline difference seen at one junction end. This specimen comes from a study (dated by TCRdb to 2016 to 2017). The CDR1 and CDR2 encoded by the germline V gene (reference sequence) are SSHAT and FNYEAQ. The CDR3 has 15 amino acids, counting the end cysteine and phenylalanine. Only the CDR3 DNA is retained, 45 bases long and in frame from the first base. Receptor amplification or capture employed RT-PCR. Sequencing used an Illumina MiSeq. TCRdb reprocessed the public reads (quality trimming at Q25 with fastp, clone calling with MiXCR) and kept in-frame beta chains. Rows with a matching CDR3 protein are joined into one entry that keeps the most common DNA and genes. The sample includes hundreds of thousands of distinct CDR3 sequences, with 12% to 15% observed a single time. 3.6% of the sample is held by the ten biggest clonotypes.

The sample taken for sequencing was memory CD4+ T cells from blood. The TCR was taken from a female donor in good health, serving as a healthy control. Here the chain combines TRBV7-7 and TRBJ2-5; 12 bases in the middle match TRBD2. The nucleotide sequence is given as TGTGCTAGCAGCCGAAGGACTAGCGGGAAAGAGACCCAGTACTTC. Translation gives CASSRRTSGKETQYF.